This T cell receptor beta chain was profiled in a study of molecular identifiers for immune sequencing clone quantification. General study results and limits: The study reportedly detected spiked Jurkat TCR RNA from one cell among about 1.1 million naive cells.

From germline, CDR1 is MGHDK and CDR2 SYGVNS. CDR3 size: 13 residues. V lost 6 bases to trimming and J lost 4 bases; unmatched junction nucleotides: 5. A single record per CDR3 protein comes from TCRdb applying MiXCR to the PCR reads. The profile covers about 630,000 distinct CDR3 sequences, with around 25% appearing a single time and about 0.73% taken by the ten largest. Sorted cells numbering 20,000 to 1,000,000, with 10%, 30% or 50% RNA, yielded the naive CD8 libraries. Sorting isolated naive CD8 T cells as CD8+CD4-CCR7+CD45RA+ events. This clonotype was found a few times. Its antigen is still unknown.

Sequenced: naive CD8+ T cells from blood, with Jurkat cell RNA spiked in. Sample subset: FACS-sorted CD8+CD4-CCR7+CD45RA+ naive T cells. The chain joins TRBV25-1 to TRBJ2-5, with 7 nucleotides matching TRBD1. The sequence came from a human donor in good health. Some libraries in this study had Jurkat cell RNA spiked in. The CDR3, as DNA: TGTGCCAGCAGCAACAGGGGTGGAGAGACCCAGTACTTC. Translation: CASSNRGGETQYF.